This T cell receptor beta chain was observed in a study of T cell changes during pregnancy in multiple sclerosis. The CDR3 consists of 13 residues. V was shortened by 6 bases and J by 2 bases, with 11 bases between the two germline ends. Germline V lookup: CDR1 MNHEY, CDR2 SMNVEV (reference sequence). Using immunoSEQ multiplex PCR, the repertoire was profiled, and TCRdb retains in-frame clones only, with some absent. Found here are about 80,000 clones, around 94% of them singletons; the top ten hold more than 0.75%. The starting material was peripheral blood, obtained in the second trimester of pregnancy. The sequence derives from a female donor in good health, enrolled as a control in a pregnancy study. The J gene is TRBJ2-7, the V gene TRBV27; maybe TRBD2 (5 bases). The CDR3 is CASRSGPPYEQYF. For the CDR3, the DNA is TGTGCCAGCAGAAGCGGACCGCCCTACGAGCAGTACTTC.